The 18 T cell receptor beta chains given below trace back to one sample, sequenced in a study of blood T cell repertoires in COVID-19 (dated by TCRdb to about 2020). The method was the immunoSEQ multiplex PCR assay. TCRdb holds this immuneACCESS table with in-frame rearrangements only. Some clones are missing; in checked studies, unresolved V genes explain under half, and the rest has no known cause. In all, the sample holds about 140,000 clones, and less than 85% of those were seen once. The top ten clones comprise 1.6% of the sample. The sequenced material came from PBMCs or T cells enriched from blood (not recorded which). The receptors here all came from a woman aged 18-29 years who had been exposed to COVID-19.

The chain uses TRBV28 and TRBJ1-2, with D maybe TRBD1 (5 bases). This CDR3 comprises 14 residues. Germline loops: CDR1 MDHEN, CDR2 SYDVKM. The ends were cut back, 5 bases at V and 6 bases at J, with 16 bases in the middle. The CDR3: CASSLSVGGNGYTF. Here the CDR3 DNA reads TGTGCCAGCAGTCTCTCGGTGGGGGGTAATGGCTACACCTTC.

This chain joins TRBV7-2 and TRBJ1-1; D possibly corresponds to TRBD1 (6 bases). CDR1 is SGHTA, CDR2 FQGNSA, per germline. The V end lost 1 base, the J end lost 0 bases, and 12 bases lay between the germline ends. The CDR3 runs to 16 residues. Written as DNA, the CDR3 is TGTGCCAGCAGCTTAGTTGGCAGGGGAATGAACACTGAAGCTTTCTTT. This translates into CASSLVGRGMNTEAFF.

The chain joins TRBV9 to TRBJ1-5; TRBD1 is a possible D gene (5 bases). Trimming took 1 base from V and 7 from J, leaving 9 bases between them. Germline values: CDR1 SGDLS, CDR2 YYNGEE. The CDR3 covers 13 residues. The CDR3 sequence is CASSVMGGQPQHF. The CDR3, as DNA: TGTGCCAGCAGCGTAATGGGGGGGCAGCCCCAGCATTTT. Complete variable domain (other parts from reference TRBV9 and TRBJ1-5): DSGVTQTPKHLITATGQRVTLRCSPRSGDLSVYWYQQSLDQGLQFLIQYYNGEERAKGNILERFSAQQFPDLHSELNLSSLELGDSALYFCASSVMGGQPQHFGDGTRLSIL.

V gene TRBV19 combines with J gene TRBJ1-2, with D hard to call. The germline CDR1 and CDR2 sequences are LNHDA and SQIVND (reference sequence). This CDR3 contains 15 residues. V lost 1 base to trimming and J lost 7 bases, with 16 bases between them. The CDR3 loop reads CASSIVGRLSGGYTF. The CDR3 DNA is TGTGCCAGTAGTATAGTCGGCAGGCTGAGCGGTGGCTACACCTTC.

This chain links TRBV3-1 (or the pseudogene TRBV3-2) with TRBJ2-1; possibly TRBD1 for D (5 bases). This CDR3 has 11 amino acids. Trimming removed 3 bases from V and 13 bases from J, with 10 bases in between. Germline V gene lookup returns CDR1 LGHDT and CDR2 YNNKEL (reference sequence). CDR3 DNA sequence: TGTGCCAGCAGCCACGGACACCCCCAGTTCTTC. The encoded protein is CASSHGHPQFF.

This chain joins TRBV3-1 (or the pseudogene TRBV3-2) and TRBJ2-5; 7 bases are a match to TRBD2. The V gene's germline CDR1 is LGHDT and CDR2 YNNKEL (reference sequence). The V segment lost 0 bases and the J segment 5 bases; nucleotides outside the gene matches: 9. The CDR3 has 16 amino acids. CDR3 DNA sequence: TGTGCCAGCAGCCAAGATTTCTCGACTAGCTTGGAGACCCAGTACTTC. Its protein product is CASSQDFSTSLETQYF.

The rearrangement uses TRBV29-1 and TRBJ1-2; D unresolved. V was trimmed by 2 bases and J by 2 bases, leaving 9 bases between them. The CDR3 consists of 13 residues. Germline loops: CDR1 SQVTM, CDR2 ANQGSEA. This CDR3 is CSVESRENYGYTF. CDR3 sequence (DNA): TGCAGCGTTGAATCCCGGGAAAACTATGGCTACACCTTC.

A single count supports this clone. The chain uses TRBV7-9 and TRBJ2-7, with D maybe TRBD1 (5 bases). Germline loops: CDR1 SEHNR, CDR2 FQNEAQ (reference sequence). The CDR3 sequence is 14 residues long. V lost 4 bases to trimming and J lost 1 base, with 11 bases between them. The CDR3 loop reads CASSSGILSYEQYF. The DNA of the CDR3 is TGTGCCAGCAGCTCAGGGATACTTTCCTACGAGCAGTACTTC.

The chain employs TRBV11-3 and TRBJ2-7; the D gene is possibly TRBD1 (5 bases). CDR1 is SGHNT and CDR2 is YENEEA in the germline V gene. The V end lost 3 bases, the J end lost 4 bases, and 10 bases lay between the germline ends. The CDR3 is made up of 13 amino acids. The CDR3 nucleotides read TGTGCCAGCAGCTTCGGACAAAATTACGAGCAGTACTTC. This sequence encodes CASSFGQNYEQYF. Full variable domain (missing parts from reference TRBV11-3 and TRBJ2-7): EAGVVQSPRYKIIEKKQPVAFWCNPISGHNTLYWYLQNLGQGPELLIRYENEEAVDDSQLPKDRFSAERLKGVDSTLKIQPAELGDSAVYLCASSFGQNYEQYFGPGTRLTVT.

This chain links TRBV29-1 with TRBJ1-4, with TRBD1 identical over 8 bases. The V gene's germline CDR1 is SQVTM and CDR2 ANQGSEA. V lost 7 bases and J lost 5; bases outside the gene matches: 6. The CDR3 totals 13 residues. The CDR3 spells CSARTGKNEKLFF. The DNA of the CDR3 is TGCAGCGCCCGGACAGGGAAGAATGAAAAACTGTTTTTT. Complete variable domain (other parts from reference TRBV29-1 and TRBJ1-4): SAVISQKPSRDICQRGTSLTIQCQVDSQVTMMFWYRQQPGQSLTLIATANQGSEATYESGFVIDKFPISRPNLTFSTLTVSNMSPEDSSIYLCSARTGKNEKLFFGSGTQLSVL.

The J gene is TRBJ1-1, the V gene TRBV6-2 or TRBV6-3; 7 nucleotides line up with TRBD1. With 0 bases clipped from V and 9 bases from J, the junction kept 7 bases outside the gene matches. Germline V gene sequence: CDR1 MNHEY, CDR2 SVGEGT. The CDR3 contains 14 residues. The DNA of the CDR3 is TGTGCCAGCAGTTACTCGGGGCAGGGGGGCCAAGCTTTCTTT. Translation gives CASSYSGQGGQAFF.

V gene TRBV13 combines with J gene TRBJ2-5, with D maybe TRBD2 (5 bases). This CDR3 has 14 residues. Trimming cost V 1 base and J 5 bases, with 11 bases left between them. Germline assignment: CDR1 PRHDT and CDR2 FYEKMQ (reference sequence). The CDR3 reads CASSLEWRTETQYF. In DNA, the CDR3 is TGTGCCAGCAGCTTAGAGTGGCGGACTGAGACCCAGTACTTC.

In this sample, this clone turned up once. The chain recombines TRBV4-2 with TRBJ2-7, with 9 bases matching TRBD2. Germline CDR1 and CDR2: LGHNA and YNFKEQ. The V gene end was trimmed by 0 bases and the J gene end by 4 bases; junction bases not matched to a gene: 7. This CDR3 region has 16 residues. The CDR3 region has the DNA TGTGCCAGCAGCCAAGAACCTCCTAGCGGGGTATACGAGCAGTACTTC. It specifies CASSQEPPSGVYEQYF.

The chain is built from TRBV4-2 and TRBJ2-1; perhaps TRBD2 as D (7 bases). CDR3 size: 18 residues. Trimming shortened V by 0 bases and J by 8 bases, and 23 bases separated the two germline ends. CDR1 is LGHNA, CDR2 YNFKEQ, per germline. In DNA form, the CDR3 reads TGTGCCAGCAGCCAAGATTTAATAGGGGGGGGAAATCGAGATGAGCAGTTCTTC. Encoded protein: CASSQDLIGGGNRDEQFF.

In its sample, this clone was seen once. This sample includes further DNA sequences coding for the same CDR3. The rearrangement links TRBV12-3 or TRBV12-4 to TRBJ1-5, with 10 bases aligning to TRBD1. This CDR3 comprises 13 residues. The V gene end was trimmed by 6 bases and the J gene end by 5 bases; junction bases not matched to a gene: 1. The DNA for the CDR3 is TGTGCCAGCAGCGGGACAGGGGATCAGCCCCAGCATTTT. Protein product: CASSGTGDQPQHF.

This clone was recorded a few times. This rearrangement joins TRBV6-5 to TRBJ2-5; the D is unclear. The CDR3 has 13 amino acids. Per germline, CDR1 MNHEY and CDR2 SVGAGI. The ends were cut back, 2 bases at V and 5 bases at J, with 9 bases in the middle. CDR3 bases: TGTGCCAGCAGTTACAGCGCCGAGGAGACCCAGTACTTC. Protein sequence: CASSYSAEETQYF.

This chain links TRBV12-5 with TRBJ1-2; D unresolved. With 5 bases removed from V and 1 base from J, the gap between germline ends came to 5 bases. Germline assignment: CDR1 LGHNT and CDR2 FRNRAP. CDR3 length equals 12 residues. The CDR3 loop reads CASGVNNYGYTF. The CDR3 DNA is TGTGCTAGTGGTGTTAATAACTATGGCTACACCTTC.

This clone was detected only once. This chain connects TRBV7-8 to TRBJ2-1, with 10 bases lining up with TRBD1. The CDR3 loop spans 14 amino acids. J lost 4 bases, V lost 10 bases, and 7 bases had no gene match. The germline V gene encodes CDR1 SGHVS and CDR2 FQNEAQ. The CDR3 nucleotides read TGTGCCACCTCGGGACAGGGGAGGTACAATGAGCAGTTCTTC. Amino acids: CATSGQGRYNEQFF.